The source of this T cell receptor beta chain is a study of OX40 agonist ivuxolimab in advanced cancers. This CDR3 has 15 residues. Germline trimming cut 3 bases from V and 2 bases from J; bases unmatched to any gene: 5. Germline V gene sequence: CDR1 SGHVS, CDR2 FQNEAQ. TCRdb's copy holds only in-frame clones and misses some; the assay was immunoSEQ multiplex PCR. The sample includes about 55,000 clones, around nine tenths seen only once; the top ten take more than 6.5%. This sample comprised CD4+ or CD8+ T cells sorted from blood, obtained in a trial of the OX40 agonist ivuxolimab. The clonotype was recovered from an adult with an advanced solid tumor such as melanoma, head and neck, liver or kidney cancer. This chain connects TRBV7-8 to TRBJ2-7; 9 nucleotides align to TRBD2. CDR3 residues: CASSFGTSNTYEQYF. The DNA of the CDR3 is TGTGCCAGCAGCTTTGGGACTAGCAATACCTACGAGCAGTACTTC.